Below, 32 T cell receptor beta chains from the same sample are listed, as sequenced in a study of blood T cell repertoires in COVID-19. Some clones are missing from TCRdb's copy, which holds only in-frame ones; the method was immunoSEQ multiplex PCR. The sample lists 180,000 or so clones; around 85% were seen once. Input material: peripheral blood. The receptors were gathered from an elderly woman with acute or convalescent COVID-19.

This chain links TRBV2 with TRBJ2-1; 8 bases match TRBD2. The germline gives CDR1 SNHLY, CDR2 FYNNEI. CDR3 length: 13 amino acids. V gave up 7 bases and J gave up 9 bases; unmatched junction bases: 8. The CDR3 sequence: CASIPGLVSEQFF. The CDR3 DNA reads as TGTGCCAGCATTCCGGGACTAGTATCTGAGCAGTTCTTC.

J is TRBJ1-3 and V is TRBV5-1; perhaps TRBD1 as D (5 bases). V lost 4 bases, J lost 0 bases, and 17 bases lay in between. Germline CDR1 SGHRS, CDR2 YFSETQ. There are 17 residues in the CDR3. The CDR3 protein is CASSPAGTDPSGNTIYF. As DNA, the CDR3 is TGCGCCAGCAGCCCGGCGGGGACGGACCCCTCTGGAAACACCATATATTTT.

The rearrangement links TRBV5-4 to TRBJ1-2, with 8 bases lining up with TRBD1. The CDR3 contains 15 residues. V shed 4 bases, J shed 8 bases, and the junction held 13 bases outside the gene matches. Germline V gene lookup returns CDR1 SGHNT and CDR2 YYREEE (reference sequence). In DNA, the CDR3 is TGTGCCAGCAGCGCCGTACAGGGGGTGATCGGGGGCTACACCTTC. The encoded protein is CASSAVQGVIGGYTF.

The chain carries TRBV4-1 and TRBJ1-2; D is unclear. V lost 2 bases to trimming and J lost 4 bases, with 14 bases between them. In germline, CDR1 is MGHRA, CDR2 YSYEKL. The CDR3 totals 15 residues. The CDR3 sequence is CASSQSPGNSYGYTF. In nucleotides, the CDR3 is TGCGCCAGCAGCCAATCTCCCGGAAACAGCTATGGCTACACCTTC.

V gene TRBV6-5 combines with J gene TRBJ1-3, with 8 bases aligning to TRBD1. The CDR3 extends over 15 amino acids. With 6 bases clipped from V and 8 bases from J, the junction kept 12 bases outside the gene matches. The germline gives CDR1 MNHEY, CDR2 SVGAGI. CDR3 in amino acids: CASSAGQGRIDTIYF. Here the CDR3 DNA reads TGTGCCAGCAGCGCTGGACAGGGTAGGATAGACACCATATATTTT.

The chain joins TRBV6-2 or TRBV6-3 to TRBJ1-1, with D tentatively TRBD1 (6 bases). This CDR3 is 14 amino acids long. V lost 5 bases and J lost 1, with 11 bases in between. CDR1 and CDR2 from the germline V gene are MNHEY and SVGEGT. The CDR3 sequence is CASSIQGQNTEAFF. DNA for the CDR3: TGTGCCAGCAGTATACAGGGCCAGAACACTGAAGCTTTCTTT.

The J gene is TRBJ1-1, the V gene TRBV28; D uncertain. The germline gives CDR1 MDHEN, CDR2 SYDVKM. Trimming pared 7 bases from V and 5 bases from J, leaving 17 bases between. This CDR3 contains 14 residues. CDR3 protein: CASIPTDGRTEAFF. The CDR3 region has the DNA TGTGCCAGCATCCCGACCGATGGGAGAACTGAAGCTTTCTTT.

By proportion, this clone is medium-sized. J is TRBJ2-7 and V is TRBV5-1; no firm D call. V was trimmed by 0 bases and J by 1 base, leaving 8 bases between them. The germline V gene has CDR1 SGHRS and CDR2 YFSETQ. The CDR3 contains 14 residues. CDR3 nucleotide sequence: TGCGCCAGCAGCTTGGTAGCCTTGTCCTACGAGCAGTACTTC. Translated: CASSLVALSYEQYF.

The chain couples TRBV18 to TRBJ1-1; D is uncertain. CDR1 and CDR2 (germline): KGHSH, LQKENI. The CDR3 covers 13 residues. With 8 bases removed from V and 3 bases from J, the gap between germline ends came to 13 bases. CDR3: CASLRSPDTEAFF. The DNA for the CDR3 is TGTGCCAGCCTTCGGAGCCCCGACACTGAAGCTTTCTTT.

J is TRBJ2-3 and V is TRBV10-3; D may be TRBD1 (5 bases). The CDR3 loop spans 14 amino acids. Germline CDR1 is ENHRY and CDR2 is SYGVKD. V gave up 11 bases and J gave up 5 bases, with 20 bases separating them. The CDR3 is CASTPGRVQDTQYF. The CDR3 bases are TGTGCCTCCACACCTGGCAGGGTACAAGATACGCAGTATTTT.

The genes are TRBV5-4 and TRBJ2-3, with TRBD2 matching over 8 bases. The CDR3 covers 15 residues. V lost 0 bases to trimming and J lost 5 bases; unmatched junction nucleotides: 5. CDR1 and CDR2 (germline): SGHNT, YYREEE (reference sequence). The CDR3 nucleotides read TGTGCCAGCAGCTTGGACAGCGGGAGCGTAGATACGCAGTATTTT. The encoded protein is CASSLDSGSVDTQYF.

The chain links TRBV4-1 to TRBJ2-2; perhaps TRBD1 as D (6 bases). CDR1 MGHRA and CDR2 YSYEKL come from the germline V gene. Trimming pared 4 bases from V and 1 base from J, leaving 10 bases between. The CDR3 contains 15 residues. The DNA of the CDR3 is TGCGCCAGCAGCCTTGGGGGACAGAACACCGGGGAGCTGTTTTTT. Its protein product is CASSLGGQNTGELFF.

This chain uses TRBV3-1 (or the pseudogene TRBV3-2) with TRBJ1-3, with D maybe TRBD1 (5 bases). This CDR3 spans 20 amino acids. Trimming cost V 1 base and J 0 bases, with 22 bases left between them. CDR1 and CDR2 from the germline V gene are LGHDT and YNNKEL (reference sequence). In nucleotides, the CDR3 is TGTGCCAGCAGCCAAGCCCCTTTGGGGGGGATAATCTTCTCTGGAAACACCATATATTTT. This sequence encodes CASSQAPLGGIIFSGNTIYF.

J is TRBJ2-7 and V is TRBV11-2, with no clear D. Per the germline V gene, CDR1 is SGHAT and CDR2 is FQNNGV. The CDR3 loop spans 12 amino acids. Trimming removed 5 bases from V and 3 bases from J, with 8 bases in between. The CDR3 spells CASSLVGYEQYF. DNA of the CDR3: TGTGCCAGCAGCCTAGTCGGCTACGAGCAGTACTTC.

As DNA, the CDR3 is TGTGCCAGCAGCTTAACGACTGGTACGCAGTATTTT. Amino acid sequence: CASSLTTGTQYF. The chain recombines TRBV11-3 with TRBJ2-3, with D unclear. The germline gives CDR1 SGHNT, CDR2 YENEEA. CDR3 size: 12 residues. V lost 2 bases to trimming and J lost 8 bases, with 8 bases between them.

CDR3 in amino acids: CAINEGAGSPLHF. The CDR3 DNA follows: TGTGCCATCAACGAGGGGGCGGGTTCACCCCTCCACTTT. The chain couples TRBV10-3 to TRBJ1-6; TRBD1 matches at 7 bases. The length of the CDR3 is 13 residues. With V trimmed by 7 bases and J by 9 bases, 6 bases remained unmatched. Germline CDR1 and CDR2: ENHRY and SYGVKD.

The chain uses TRBV19 and TRBJ2-7, with TRBD1 identical over 11 bases. Germline V CDR1 and CDR2: LNHDA, SQIVND (reference sequence). With 7 bases clipped from V and 1 base from J, the junction kept 9 bases outside the gene matches. The CDR3 loop spans 16 amino acids. CDR3 loop: CASTYRGQGGSYEQYF. The CDR3 DNA follows: TGTGCCAGTACGTATCGGGGACAGGGGGGATCCTACGAGCAGTACTTC.

The chain recombines TRBV20-1 with TRBJ1-5; TRBD1 might be the D (5 bases). The CDR3 runs 16 residues. Trimming removed 3 bases from V and 0 bases from J, with 15 bases in between. From germline, CDR1 is DFQATT and CDR2 SNEGSKA (reference sequence). CDR3: CSASPATGNSNQPQHF. Here the CDR3 DNA reads TGCAGTGCTAGTCCGGCAACAGGCAATAGCAATCAGCCCCAGCATTTT.

This chain uses TRBV27 with TRBJ1-2, with TRBD1 matching over 10 bases. The V gene's germline CDR1 is MNHEY and CDR2 SMNVEV (reference sequence). This CDR3 has 16 residues. V dropped 5 bases and J dropped 2; count of bases not matched to a gene: 8. The DNA of the CDR3 is TGTGCCAGCAGTACCCTTCGACAGGGGGCGAACTATGGCTACACCTTC. Residues: CASSTLRQGANYGYTF.

A few counts support this clone. This chain connects TRBV7-9 to TRBJ2-1; 12 positions agree with TRBD2. With 4 bases clipped from V and 8 bases from J, the junction kept 6 bases outside the gene matches. Germline CDR1 SEHNR, CDR2 FQNEAQ (reference sequence). The CDR3 loop spans 15 amino acids. In nucleotides, the CDR3 is TGTGCCAGCAGCTCCACTAGCGGGAGGTGGCATGAGCAGTTCTTC. This translates into CASSSTSGRWHEQFF.

The chain recombines TRBV24-1 with TRBJ2-1; D is ambiguous. Germline CDR1 KGHDR, CDR2 SFDVKD. The CDR3 runs 13 residues. Trimming shortened V by 1 base and J by 9 bases, and 9 bases separated the two germline ends. CDR3 nucleotide sequence: TGTGCCACCAGTGATTTAAGAGGAAGTGAGCAGTTCTTC. Encoded protein: CATSDLRGSEQFF.

In this sample, this clone turned up a few times. V usage is TRBV7-6 and J usage is TRBJ2-5; 15 positions match TRBD2. V was pared by 5 bases and J by 4 bases, with 11 bases of the junction left unmatched. The germline V gene encodes CDR1 SGHVS and CDR2 FNYEAQ. This CDR3 has 18 amino acids. DNA for the CDR3: TGTGCCAGCAGCGCCACTCCGGGACTAGCGGGAGGAAGAGAGACCCAGTACTTC. Residues: CASSATPGLAGGRETQYF. The variable domain in full, with the rest retrieved from reference TRBV7-6 and TRBJ2-5, is GAGVSQSPRYKVTKRGQDVALRCDPISGHVSLYWYRQALGQGPEFLTYFNYEAQQDKSGLPNDRFSAERPEGSISTLTIQRTEQRDSAMYRCASSATPGLAGGRETQYFGPGTRLLVL.

The chain recombines TRBV5-1 with TRBJ2-7, with 11 bases that match TRBD2. CDR3 length: 15 residues. The trim removed 3 bases at V and 2 bases at J, leaving 4 bases unmatched. CDR1 is SGHRS and CDR2 is YFSETQ in the germline V gene. The CDR3 DNA sequence: TGCGCCAGCAGCTCTACGACTAGCGGGGCCTACGAGCAGTACTTC. The encoded protein is CASSSTTSGAYEQYF.

Written as DNA, the CDR3 is TGTGCCAGCTCAATGGCAGGGGGCCTTGTCTATGGCTACACCTTC. Its translation: CASSMAGGLVYGYTF. The chain combines TRBV18 with TRBJ1-2, with 8 bases fitting TRBD1. From germline, CDR1 is KGHSH and CDR2 LQKENI. J gave up 4 bases and V 5 bases, and 9 bases lay outside the gene matches. CDR3 length: 15 amino acids.

V is TRBV5-1 and J is TRBJ1-4, with 10 bases fitting TRBD1. V was clipped by 4 bases and J by 3 bases; unmatched bases: 6. Per the germline V gene, CDR1 is SGHRS and CDR2 is YFSETQ. The CDR3 is made up of 16 amino acids. Here the CDR3 reads CASSTGQGIPNEKLFF. CDR3 DNA: TGCGCCAGCAGCACGGGACAGGGGATTCCTAATGAAAAACTGTTTTTT. Combining the CDR3 with reference TRBV5-1 and TRBJ1-4 gives the whole variable domain KAGVTQTPRYLIKTRGQQVTLSCSPISGHRSVSWYQQTPGQGLQFLFEYFSETQRNKGNFPGRFSGRQFSNSRSEMNVSTLELGDSALYLCASSTGQGIPNEKLFFGSGTQLSVL.

The chain employs TRBV19 and TRBJ2-1, with 9 bases lining up with TRBD1. The length of the CDR3 is 17 residues. V lost 4 bases and J lost 9; bases outside the gene matches: 16. Germline V gene data show CDR1 as LNHDA and CDR2 as SQIVND (reference sequence). CDR3 region: CASSTSRMGQGFGEQFF. As DNA, the CDR3 is TGTGCCAGTAGTACCTCCCGGATGGGACAGGGATTTGGTGAGCAGTTCTTC.

The CDR3 nucleotides read TGTGCCACCAGCAGGGAAGGAGGGCCCTACAATGAGCAGTTCTTC. It translates to CATSREGGPYNEQFF. The genes are TRBV15 and TRBJ2-1; tentatively, D is TRBD2 (6 bases). The CDR3 sequence is 15 residues long. V lost 3 bases and J 2 bases, leaving 11 bases between the germline ends. Germline V lookup: CDR1 LNHNV, CDR2 YYDKDF (reference sequence).

The chain combines TRBV18 with TRBJ2-1, with 11 nucleotides matching TRBD2. Germline V gene sequence: CDR1 KGHSH, CDR2 LQKENI. The CDR3 extends over 16 amino acids. V was pared by 2 bases and J by 10 bases, with 10 bases of the junction left unmatched. The CDR3 bases are TGTGCCAGCTCACCATCACTAGCGGGGGACCTCTCGGAGCAGTTCTTC. It translates to CASSPSLAGDLSEQFF.

The rearrangement links TRBV5-6 to TRBJ2-2; no definite D call. This CDR3 is built from 12 residues. The V gene's germline CDR1 is SGHDT and CDR2 YYEEEE. The V gene lost 5 bases and the J gene lost 7 bases, with 9 bases spanning the gap. The CDR3 reads CASRLHSGELFF. The CDR3 DNA follows: TGTGCCAGCAGGCTGCACAGCGGGGAGCTGTTTTTT. The whole variable domain, filled in from reference TRBV5-6 and TRBJ2-2, reads DAGVTQSPTHLIKTRGQQVTLRCSPKSGHDTVSWYQQALGQGPQFIFQYYEEEERQRGNFPDRFSGHQFPNYSSELNVNALLLGDSALYLCASRLHSGELFFGEGSRLTVL.

V is TRBV4-3 and J is TRBJ2-5; 9 bases align to TRBD2. The CDR3 length is 16 residues. Germline lookup yields CDR1 LGHNA and CDR2 YSLEER. V shed 0 bases and J 4 bases; nucleotides not matched to a gene: 6. The CDR3 DNA reads as TGCGCCAGCAGCCAAGATTGGCGGGGGGGGCCAGAGACCCAGTACTTC. Amino acids: CASSQDWRGGPETQYF.

V is TRBV25-1 and J is TRBJ2-5; D possibly corresponds to TRBD1 (6 bases). The CDR3 consists of 14 residues. The germline V and J ends were trimmed by 3 bases and 5 bases, with 13 bases remaining between them. Looked up from germline, CDR1 is MGHDK and CDR2 is SYGVNS. The CDR3 here is CASSDHRAVETQYF. In nucleotides, the CDR3 is TGTGCCAGCAGTGACCACAGGGCGGTCGAGACCCAGTACTTC.

The chain is built from TRBV5-1 and TRBJ2-1; 12 bases fit TRBD2. Germline assignment: CDR1 SGHRS and CDR2 YFSETQ. V dropped 7 bases and J dropped 6; count of bases not matched to a gene: 8. The CDR3 is made up of 15 amino acids. Written as DNA, the CDR3 is TGCGCCAGCGGCTCTCTAGCGGGAGGGATCAATGAGCAGTTCTTC. This codes for CASGSLAGGINEQFF.